Below, one TCR beta chain is given with its context. Its antigen is not known. These data originate in a study of T cells after yellow fever vaccination. Germline loops: CDR1 SGHVS, CDR2 FQNEAQ. The CDR3 loop spans 13 amino acids. The V gene end was trimmed by 5 bases and the J gene end by 6 bases; junction bases not matched to a gene: 6. TCRdb analysed the 5' RACE reads with MiXCR anew, one entry per CDR3 protein. Among under 600,000 distinct CDR3 sequences listed, 20% to 25% were seen once. Whole-study findings and limits: Reappearing after the booster were most of the clones from primary vaccination (roughly 96% CD4, 88% CD8).

The input for sequencing was PBMCs, taken less than 25 days after the first yellow fever vaccination. V and J are TRBV7-8 and TRBJ1-1; 7 positions match TRBD1. The clonotype originates from a man between 18 and 35 years old who received the YFV17D yellow fever vaccine. For the CDR3, the DNA is TGTGCCAGCAGCAGACAGGGTAACTCTGAAGCTTTCTTT. Translated: CASSRQGNSEAFF.